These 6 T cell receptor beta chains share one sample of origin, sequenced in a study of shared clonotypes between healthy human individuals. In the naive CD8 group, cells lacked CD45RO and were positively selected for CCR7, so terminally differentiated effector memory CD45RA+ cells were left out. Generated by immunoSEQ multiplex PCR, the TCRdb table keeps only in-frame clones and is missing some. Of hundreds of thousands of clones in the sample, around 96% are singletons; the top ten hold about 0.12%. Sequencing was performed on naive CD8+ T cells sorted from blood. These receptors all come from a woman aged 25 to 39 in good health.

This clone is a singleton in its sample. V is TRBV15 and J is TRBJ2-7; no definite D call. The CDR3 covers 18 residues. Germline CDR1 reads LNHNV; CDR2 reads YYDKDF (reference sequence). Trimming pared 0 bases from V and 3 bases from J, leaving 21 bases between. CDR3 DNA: TGTGCCACCAGCAGAGATAATTTCGGGCCCCCCCATAGCTACGAGCAGTACTTC. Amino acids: CATSRDNFGPPHSYEQYF.

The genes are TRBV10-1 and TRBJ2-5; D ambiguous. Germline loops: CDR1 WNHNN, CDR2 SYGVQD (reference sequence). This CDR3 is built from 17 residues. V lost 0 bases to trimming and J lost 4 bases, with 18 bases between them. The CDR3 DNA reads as TGCGCCAGCAGTGAGTCGTCAGAACTCCTGGCTCGAGAGACCCAGTACTTC. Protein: CASSESSELLARETQYF.

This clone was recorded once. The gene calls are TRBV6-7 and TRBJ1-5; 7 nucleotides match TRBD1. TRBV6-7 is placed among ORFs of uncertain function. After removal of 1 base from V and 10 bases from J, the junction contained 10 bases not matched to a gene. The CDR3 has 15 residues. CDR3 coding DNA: TGTGCCAGCAGTTACTGCAGGGGGGAACGCTATCCCCAGCATTTT. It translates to CASSYCRGERYPQHF.

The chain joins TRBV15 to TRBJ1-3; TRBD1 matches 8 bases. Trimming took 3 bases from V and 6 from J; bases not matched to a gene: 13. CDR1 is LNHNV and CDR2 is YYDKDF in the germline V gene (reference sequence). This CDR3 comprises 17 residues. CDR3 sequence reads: CATSSPVDRVVPNTIYF. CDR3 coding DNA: TGTGCCACCAGCAGCCCTGTGGACAGGGTGGTACCAAACACCATATATTTT.

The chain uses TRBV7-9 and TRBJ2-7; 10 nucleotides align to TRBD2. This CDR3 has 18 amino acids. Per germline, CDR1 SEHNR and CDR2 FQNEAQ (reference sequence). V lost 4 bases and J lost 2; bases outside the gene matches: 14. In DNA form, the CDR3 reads TGTGCCAGCAGCTACAGGACTAGCGGAAACTTGAATGCCTACGAGCAGTACTTC. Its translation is CASSYRTSGNLNAYEQYF.

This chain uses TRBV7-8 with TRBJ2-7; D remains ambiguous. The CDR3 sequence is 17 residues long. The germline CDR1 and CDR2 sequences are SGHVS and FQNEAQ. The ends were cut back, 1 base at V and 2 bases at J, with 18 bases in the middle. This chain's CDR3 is CASSLVGRDKTTYEQYF. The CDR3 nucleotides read TGTGCCAGCAGCTTAGTCGGAAGGGATAAGACCACCTACGAGCAGTACTTC.